This TCR beta chain was profiled in a study of blood T cell repertoires in COVID-19. Whole-study context: Sites across the United States, Italy and Spain contributed samples from acute and convalescent COVID-19. From T cells, B-cell-depleted T cells, or PBMCs came the material, which was cDNA or gDNA.

Individuals drawn from under 30 US areas were about 18 to 89 years old. Participants' reported clinical history set cohort assignment. Clones were sequenced by immunoSEQ multiplex PCR, and TCRdb holds only the in-frame ones, with some missing. The sample comprises some 460,000 clones, around 90% of which are singletons, and roughly 0.7% rests with the top ten. Sequencing used PBMCs or T cells enriched from blood (not recorded which). The origin of this receptor is a woman under 30 who had recovered from COVID-19.

The DNA of the CDR3 is TGTGCCACCGCTGACAGGGAAGTCGAAAAACTGTTTTTT. Translating it yields CATADREVEKLFF. The genes are TRBV19 and TRBJ1-4; 7 bases align to TRBD1. CDR3 length: 13 residues. The germline CDR1 and CDR2 sequences are LNHDA and SQIVND (reference sequence). J gave up 8 bases and V 10 bases, and 10 bases lay outside the gene matches.